The text below deals with one T cell receptor (beta chain). Its antigen remains unknown. The entry originates in a study of cytomegalovirus exposure and HLA in healthy donors. Study outcomes and limitations: An analysis was carried out at a later point. It showed that HLA-associated TCR beta chains were more clonally expanded than equally common non-associated chains.

Researchers ran the PCR with 60 Vbeta and 13 Jbeta primers. Generated by immunoSEQ multiplex PCR, the TCRdb table keeps only in-frame clones and is missing some. The table shows under 55,000 clones, with less than 85% occurring only once. The CDR3 contains 15 residues. V trimming: 7 bases; J trimming: 4 bases; junction bases outside the gene matches: 15. CDR1 is GTSNPN, CDR2 SVGIG, per germline (reference sequence). The sequencing sample was made of PBMCs. The chain carries TRBV30 and TRBJ1-1; TRBD1 matches at 7 bases. The sequence was obtained from a man aged 25-45 years in good health and CMV-seropositive. The CDR3 DNA is TGTGCCTCCCAACACATGGGACAGAGAGGCACTGAAGCTTTCTTT. It translates to CASQHMGQRGTEAFF.